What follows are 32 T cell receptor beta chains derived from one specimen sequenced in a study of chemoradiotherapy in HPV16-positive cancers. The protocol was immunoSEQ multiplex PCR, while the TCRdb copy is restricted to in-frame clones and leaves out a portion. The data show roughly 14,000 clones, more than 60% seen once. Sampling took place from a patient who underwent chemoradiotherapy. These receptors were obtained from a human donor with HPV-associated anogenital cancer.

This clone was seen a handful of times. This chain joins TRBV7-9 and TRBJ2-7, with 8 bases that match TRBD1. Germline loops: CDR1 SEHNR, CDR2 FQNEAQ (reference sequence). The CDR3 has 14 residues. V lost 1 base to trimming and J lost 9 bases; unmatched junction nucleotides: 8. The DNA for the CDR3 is TGTGCCAGCAGCTTAGGGACAGGGTCTTCCACGCAGTACTTC. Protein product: CASSLGTGSSTQYF.

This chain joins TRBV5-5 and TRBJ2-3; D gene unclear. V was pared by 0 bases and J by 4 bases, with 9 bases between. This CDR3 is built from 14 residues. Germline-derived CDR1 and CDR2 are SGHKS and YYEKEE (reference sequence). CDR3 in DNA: TGTGCCAGCAGCTTGGTCTCTGGGCCAGATACGCAGTATTTT. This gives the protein CASSLVSGPDTQYF.

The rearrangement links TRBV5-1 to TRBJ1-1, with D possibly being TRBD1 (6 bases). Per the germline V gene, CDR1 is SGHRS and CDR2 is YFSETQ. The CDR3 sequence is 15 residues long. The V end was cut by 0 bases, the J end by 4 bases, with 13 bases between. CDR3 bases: TGCGCCAGCAGCTTGGTTAGCAGGGGAGGCACTGAAGCTTTCTTT. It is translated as CASSLVSRGGTEAFF.

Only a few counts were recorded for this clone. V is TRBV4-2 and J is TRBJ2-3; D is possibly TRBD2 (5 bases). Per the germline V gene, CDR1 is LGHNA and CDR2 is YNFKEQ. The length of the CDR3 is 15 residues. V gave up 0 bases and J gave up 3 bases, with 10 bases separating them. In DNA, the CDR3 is TGTGCCAGCAGCCAAGAGGACCCGGGGACAGATACGCAGTATTTT. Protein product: CASSQEDPGTDTQYF.

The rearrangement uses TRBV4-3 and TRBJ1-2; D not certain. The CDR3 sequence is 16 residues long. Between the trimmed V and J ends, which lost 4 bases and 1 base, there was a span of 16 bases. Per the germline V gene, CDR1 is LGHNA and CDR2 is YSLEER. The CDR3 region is CASSPRPGANNYGYTF. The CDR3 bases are TGCGCCAGCAGCCCCAGACCGGGAGCGAATAACTATGGCTACACCTTC.

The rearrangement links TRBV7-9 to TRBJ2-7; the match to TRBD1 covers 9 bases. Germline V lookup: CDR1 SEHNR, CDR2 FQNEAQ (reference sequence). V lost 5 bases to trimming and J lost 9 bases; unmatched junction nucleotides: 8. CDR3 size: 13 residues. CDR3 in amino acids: CASSAGTGPSQYF. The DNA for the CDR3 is TGTGCCAGCAGCGCCGGGACAGGGCCTTCGCAGTACTTC.

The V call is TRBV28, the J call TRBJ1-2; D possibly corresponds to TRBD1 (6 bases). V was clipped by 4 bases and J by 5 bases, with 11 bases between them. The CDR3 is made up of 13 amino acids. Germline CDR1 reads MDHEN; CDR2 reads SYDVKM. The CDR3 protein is CASSSWGHYGYTF. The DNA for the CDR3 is TGTGCCAGCAGTTCCTGGGGACATTATGGCTACACCTTC.

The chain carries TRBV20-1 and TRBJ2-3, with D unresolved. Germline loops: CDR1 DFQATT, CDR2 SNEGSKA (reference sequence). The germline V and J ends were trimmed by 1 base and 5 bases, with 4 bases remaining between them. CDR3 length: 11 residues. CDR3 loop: CSARGEDTQYF. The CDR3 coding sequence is TGCAGTGCTAGAGGCGAAGATACGCAGTATTTT.

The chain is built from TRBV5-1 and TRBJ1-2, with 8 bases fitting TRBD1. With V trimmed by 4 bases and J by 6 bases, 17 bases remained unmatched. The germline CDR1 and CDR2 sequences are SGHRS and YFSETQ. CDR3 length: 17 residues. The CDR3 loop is CASSDQGAKIGGDGYTF. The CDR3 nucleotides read TGCGCCAGCAGCGACCAGGGGGCTAAAATTGGGGGAGATGGCTACACCTTC.

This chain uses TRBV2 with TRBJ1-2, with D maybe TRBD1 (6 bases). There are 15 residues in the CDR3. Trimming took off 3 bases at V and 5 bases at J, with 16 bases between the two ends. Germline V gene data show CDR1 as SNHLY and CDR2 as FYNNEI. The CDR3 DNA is TGTGCCAGCAGTGATCCGGCAGGGGCTACTTATGGCTACACCTTC. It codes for CASSDPAGATYGYTF.

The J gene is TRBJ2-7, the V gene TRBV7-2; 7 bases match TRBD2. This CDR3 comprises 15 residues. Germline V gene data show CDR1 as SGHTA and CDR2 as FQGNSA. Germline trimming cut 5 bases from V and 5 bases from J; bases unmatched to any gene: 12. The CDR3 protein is CASSPGRTRTNEQYF. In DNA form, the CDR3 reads TGTGCCAGCAGCCCAGGGAGGACTAGAACGAACGAGCAGTACTTC.

DNA for the CDR3: TGTGCCAGCAGTGAATTCTCTGAAGCTTTCTTT. Translated, it gives CASSEFSEAFF. The gene calls are TRBV25-1 and TRBJ1-1; D unresolved. CDR1 is MGHDK and CDR2 is SYGVNS in the germline V gene. Trimming removed 1 base at V and 6 bases at J, with 3 bases between. CDR3 length: 11 residues.

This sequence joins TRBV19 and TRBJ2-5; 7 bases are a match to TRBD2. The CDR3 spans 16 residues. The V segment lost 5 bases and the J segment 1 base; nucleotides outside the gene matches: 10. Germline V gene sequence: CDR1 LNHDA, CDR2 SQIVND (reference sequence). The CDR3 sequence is CASSLLKRGGQETQYF. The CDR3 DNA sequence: TGTGCCAGTAGTCTTTTAAAGCGGGGAGGCCAAGAGACCCAGTACTTC.

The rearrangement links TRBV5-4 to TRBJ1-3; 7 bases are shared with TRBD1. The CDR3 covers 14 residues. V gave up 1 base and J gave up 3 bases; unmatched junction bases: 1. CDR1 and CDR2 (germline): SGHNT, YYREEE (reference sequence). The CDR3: CASSLTGDGNTIYF. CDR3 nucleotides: TGTGCCAGCAGCTTGACAGGGGATGGAAACACCATATATTTT.

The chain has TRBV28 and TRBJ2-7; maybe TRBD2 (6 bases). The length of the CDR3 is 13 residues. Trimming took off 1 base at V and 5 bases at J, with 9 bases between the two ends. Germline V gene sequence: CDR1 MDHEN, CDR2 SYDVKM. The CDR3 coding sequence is TGTGCCAGCAGTTTATTAACTAGCAACGAGCAGTACTTC. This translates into CASSLLTSNEQYF.

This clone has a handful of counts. The DNA for the CDR3 is TGTGCCAGCAGCTCAGATCTTAGGGGGGGCACAGATACGCAGTATTTT. As protein: CASSSDLRGGTDTQYF. The rearrangement uses TRBV7-3 and TRBJ2-3; D may match TRBD1 or TRBD2 (6 bases each). The CDR3 is made up of 16 amino acids. CDR1 SGHTA and CDR2 FQGTGA come from the germline V gene. Trimming took 4 bases from V and 1 from J, leaving 15 bases between them.

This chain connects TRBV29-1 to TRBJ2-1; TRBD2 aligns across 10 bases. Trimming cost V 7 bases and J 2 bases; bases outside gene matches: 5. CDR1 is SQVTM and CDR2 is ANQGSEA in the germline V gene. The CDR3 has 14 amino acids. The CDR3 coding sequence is TGCAGCGCTCGAGCGGGAGGGACCTACAATGAGCAGTTCTTC. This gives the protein CSARAGGTYNEQFF.

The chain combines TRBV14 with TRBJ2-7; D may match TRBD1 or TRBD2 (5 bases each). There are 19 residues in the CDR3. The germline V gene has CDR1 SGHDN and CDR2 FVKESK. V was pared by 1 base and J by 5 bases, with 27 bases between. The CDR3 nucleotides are TGTGCCAGCAGCCAAGCCTTACTCACAGGTCGGACGGGGTTGGACGAGCAGTACTTC. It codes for CASSQALLTGRTGLDEQYF.

CDR3 protein: CASSQDEAGYEKLFF. The CDR3 coding sequence is TGCGCCAGCAGCCAAGACGAGGCGGGATACGAAAAACTGTTTTTT. The rearrangement uses TRBV4-3 and TRBJ1-4; D is ambiguous. CDR3 length: 15 amino acids. V was shortened by 0 bases and J by 8 bases, with 13 bases between the two germline ends. CDR1 and CDR2 from the germline V gene are LGHNA and YSLEER.

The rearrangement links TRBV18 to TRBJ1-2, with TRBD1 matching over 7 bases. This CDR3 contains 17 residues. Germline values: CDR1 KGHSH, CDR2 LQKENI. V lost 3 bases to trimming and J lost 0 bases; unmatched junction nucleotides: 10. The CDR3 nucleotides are TGTGCCAGCTCACCTATTGGTGACAGGGCGGCTAACTATGGCTACACCTTC. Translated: CASSPIGDRAANYGYTF.

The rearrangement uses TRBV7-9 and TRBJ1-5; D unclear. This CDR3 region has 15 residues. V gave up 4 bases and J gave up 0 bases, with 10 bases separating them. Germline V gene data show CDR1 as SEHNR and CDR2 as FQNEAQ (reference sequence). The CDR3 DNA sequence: TGTGCCAGCAGCTGGGGTTTCGATAGCAATCAGCCCCAGCATTTT. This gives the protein CASSWGFDSNQPQHF.

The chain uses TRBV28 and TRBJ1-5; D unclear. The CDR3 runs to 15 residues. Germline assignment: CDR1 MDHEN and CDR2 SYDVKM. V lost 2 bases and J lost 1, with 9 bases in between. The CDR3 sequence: CASSLTGGSNQPQHF. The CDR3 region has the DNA TGTGCCAGCAGTTTAACTGGAGGGAGCAATCAGCCCCAGCATTTT.

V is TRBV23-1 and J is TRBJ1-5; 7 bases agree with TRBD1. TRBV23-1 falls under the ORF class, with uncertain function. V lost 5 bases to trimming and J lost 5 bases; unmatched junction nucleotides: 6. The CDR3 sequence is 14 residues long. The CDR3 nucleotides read TGCGCCAGCAGTGGACAGGCCTATTATCAGCCCCAGCATTTT. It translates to CASSGQAYYQPQHF.

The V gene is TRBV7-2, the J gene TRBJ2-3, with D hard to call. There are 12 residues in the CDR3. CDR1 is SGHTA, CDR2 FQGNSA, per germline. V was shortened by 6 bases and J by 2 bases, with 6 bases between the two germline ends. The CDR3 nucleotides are TGTGCCAGCAGGCTGAACACAGATACGCAGTATTTT. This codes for CASRLNTDTQYF.

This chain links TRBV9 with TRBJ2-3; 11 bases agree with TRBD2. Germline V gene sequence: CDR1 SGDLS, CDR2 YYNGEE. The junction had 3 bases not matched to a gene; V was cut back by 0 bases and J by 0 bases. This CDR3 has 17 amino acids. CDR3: CASSVVAGGPSTDTQYF. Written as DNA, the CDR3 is TGTGCCAGCAGCGTAGTAGCGGGGGGGCCTAGCACAGATACGCAGTATTTT.

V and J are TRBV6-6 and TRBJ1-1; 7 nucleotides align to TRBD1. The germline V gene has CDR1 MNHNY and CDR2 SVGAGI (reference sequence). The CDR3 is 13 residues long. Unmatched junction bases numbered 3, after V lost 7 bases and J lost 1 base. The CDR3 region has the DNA TGTGCCAGCACCTACAGGGGGAACACTGAAGCTTTCTTT. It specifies CASTYRGNTEAFF.

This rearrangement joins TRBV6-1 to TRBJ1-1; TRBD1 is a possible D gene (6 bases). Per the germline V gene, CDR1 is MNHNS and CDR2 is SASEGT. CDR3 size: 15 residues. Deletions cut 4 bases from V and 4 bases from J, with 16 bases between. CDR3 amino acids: CASSVPRGVGTEAFF. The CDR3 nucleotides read TGTGCCAGCAGTGTCCCCAGGGGAGTCGGCACTGAAGCTTTCTTT.

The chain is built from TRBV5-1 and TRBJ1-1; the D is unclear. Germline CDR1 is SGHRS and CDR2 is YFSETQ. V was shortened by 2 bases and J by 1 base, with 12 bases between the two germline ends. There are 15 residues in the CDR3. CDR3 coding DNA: TGCGCCAGCAGCTTAGAGGGAGGAGGGAACACTGAAGCTTTCTTT. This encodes CASSLEGGGNTEAFF.

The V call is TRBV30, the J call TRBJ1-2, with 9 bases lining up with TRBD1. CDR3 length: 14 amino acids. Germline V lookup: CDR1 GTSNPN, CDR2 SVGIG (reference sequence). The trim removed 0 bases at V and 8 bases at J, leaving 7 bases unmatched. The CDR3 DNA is TGTGCCTGGAGTGTAGTAGGACAGGGGAAAGGCTACACCTTC. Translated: CAWSVVGQGKGYTF.

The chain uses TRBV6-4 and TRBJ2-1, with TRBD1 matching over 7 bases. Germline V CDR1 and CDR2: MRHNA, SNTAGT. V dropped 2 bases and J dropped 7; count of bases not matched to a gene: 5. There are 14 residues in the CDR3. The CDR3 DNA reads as TGTGCCAGCAGTGACGCTCCAGGGGGAAATGAGCAGTTCTTC. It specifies CASSDAPGGNEQFF.

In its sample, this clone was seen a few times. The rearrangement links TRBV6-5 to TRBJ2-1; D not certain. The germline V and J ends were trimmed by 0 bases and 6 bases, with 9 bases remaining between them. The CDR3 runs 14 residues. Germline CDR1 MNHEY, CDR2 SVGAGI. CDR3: CASSYSTQINEQFF. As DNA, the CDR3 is TGTGCCAGCAGTTACTCGACACAAATCAATGAGCAGTTCTTC.

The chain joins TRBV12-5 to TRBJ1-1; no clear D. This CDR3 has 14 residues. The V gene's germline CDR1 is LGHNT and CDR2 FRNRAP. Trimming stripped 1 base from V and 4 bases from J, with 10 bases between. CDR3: CASGLASFFTEAFF. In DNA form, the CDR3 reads TGTGCTAGTGGTTTGGCCTCTTTTTTCACTGAAGCTTTCTTT.